This TCR beta chain was observed in a study of CD8 T cells in Susac syndrome. The CDR3 is 15 residues long. Looked up from germline, CDR1 is SGHTA and CDR2 is FQGTGA. With 1 base removed from V and 0 bases from J, the gap between germline ends came to 9 bases. Reverse transcription of about 0.45 to 1 ug RNA was carried out with random hexamers. MiXCR was run by TCRdb on the immunoSEQ multiplex PCR reads, yielding one entry per CDR3 protein. In the table there are approximately 170,000 distinct CDR3 sequences, under 95% of which are singletons. CD8+ and CD4+ blood T cells underwent TCR beta sequencing.

The sequence derives from a human donor in good health. Sequences were obtained from CD4+ T cells from PBMCs. The genes are TRBV7-3 and TRBJ2-5; tentatively, D is TRBD1 (5 bases). CDR3 sequence (DNA): TGTGCCAGCAGCTTAAAGACAGCCTACCAAGAGACCCAGTACTTC. Translation: CASSLKTAYQETQYF.